The 32 T cell receptor beta chains below all came from one sample that was sequenced in a study of spatial heterogeneity in lung cancer. Sample time point: sample taken at primary tumor resection. The study sequenced unsorted whole RNA from tumor, nontumor lung or frozen PBMC. MiXCR was run by TCRdb on the 5' RACE reads, yielding one entry per CDR3 protein. The table has more than 3,500 distinct CDR3 sequences, approximately 9.5% seen once. The sequenced sample was PBMCs, obtained at surgery. These receptors all come from a male donor with early-stage non-small cell lung cancer.

By share of the sample, this clonotype is medium-sized. The DNA for the CDR3 is TGTGCCAGCAGTTACACAGGGGATCGTAATCAGCCCCAGCATTTT. It specifies CASSYTGDRNQPQHF. The chain joins TRBV6-6 to TRBJ1-5; 7 bases match TRBD1. The CDR3 consists of 15 residues. Germline lookup yields CDR1 MNHNY and CDR2 SVGAGI (reference sequence). V was clipped by 2 bases and J by 4 bases; unmatched bases: 5.

The chain is built from TRBV29-1 and TRBJ1-2, with unresolved D. V was pared by 4 bases and J by 0 bases, with 6 bases between. Germline V gene sequence: CDR1 SQVTM, CDR2 ANQGSEA. This CDR3 region has 12 residues. Written as DNA, the CDR3 is TGCAGCGTTGTCAGTCCTAACTATGGCTACACCTTC. Encoded protein: CSVVSPNYGYTF.

This clonotype is classed as medium-sized. The chain is built from TRBV18 and TRBJ2-5; D is uncertain. The V gene's germline CDR1 is KGHSH and CDR2 LQKENI. There are 11 residues in the CDR3. V dropped 1 base and J dropped 4 bases, with 1 base sitting between them. Here the CDR3 DNA reads TGTGCCAGCTCACCACGAGAGACCCAGTACTTC. Its translation is CASSPRETQYF.

In its sample, this clonotype was seen many times. This chain uses TRBV27 with TRBJ2-3; 14 bases agree with TRBD2. The V gene end was trimmed by 5 bases and the J gene end by 4 bases; junction bases not matched to a gene: 11. This CDR3 spans 18 amino acids. The germline gives CDR1 MNHEY, CDR2 SMNVEV (reference sequence). The CDR3 here is CASSLLRTSGGRADTQYF. In nucleotides, the CDR3 is TGTGCCAGCAGTCTTCTAAGGACTAGCGGGGGGCGTGCAGATACGCAGTATTTT.

CDR3 DNA sequence: TGTGCCAGCAGTCCCCGCGGGTGGAACACTGAAGCTTTCTTT. Encoded protein: CASSPRGWNTEAFF. This chain joins TRBV12-3 or TRBV12-4 and TRBJ1-1; D is undetermined. Deletions cut 5 bases from V and 1 base from J, with 11 bases between. CDR3 length equals 14 residues.

This clonotype was recorded a few times. J is TRBJ2-3 and V is TRBV5-6; 8 bases are shared with TRBD1. Germline CDR1 is SGHDT and CDR2 is YYEEEE. The CDR3 runs 15 residues. After removal of 4 bases from V and 4 bases from J, the junction contained 8 bases not matched to a gene. CDR3 bases: TGTGCCAGCAGCGTCGCAGGGGGCATTTCAGATACGCAGTATTTT. As protein: CASSVAGGISDTQYF.

The table lists this clonotype with many counts. The CDR3 DNA reads as TGTGCCAGCAGCACCACAGGGTCCTTTAATGAAAAACTGTTTTTT. This sequence encodes CASSTTGSFNEKLFF. This chain joins TRBV9 and TRBJ1-4; maybe TRBD1 (6 bases). Deletions cut 4 bases from V and 4 bases from J, with 14 bases between. This CDR3 spans 15 amino acids. Germline CDR1 and CDR2: SGDLS and YYNGEE.

This clonotype was recorded many times. This chain links TRBV10-3 with TRBJ2-1; D gene uncertain. Germline lookup yields CDR1 ENHRY and CDR2 SYGVKD. The CDR3 covers 13 residues. The ends were cut back, 7 bases at V and 4 bases at J, with 11 bases in the middle. The CDR3 here is CAINSGRYNEQFF. CDR3 DNA: TGTGCCATCAATTCCGGACGGTACAATGAGCAGTTCTTC.

There are many counts of this clonotype. This chain connects TRBV24-1 to TRBJ2-7, with a tentative D call TRBD2 (6 bases). The CDR3 is made up of 15 amino acids. Germline loops: CDR1 KGHDR, CDR2 SFDVKD. V shed 5 bases and J shed 0 bases, with 13 bases lying between them. The CDR3 DNA reads as TGTGCCACCAGTGCGTCGCAGGGAGGCTCCTACGAGCAGTACTTC. Translated: CATSASQGGSYEQYF.

Sample share makes this clonotype medium-sized. The V and J genes are TRBV5-6 and TRBJ2-7, with TRBD1 as a possible D gene (6 bases). V was clipped by 3 bases and J by 9 bases, with 16 bases between them. Germline V gene sequence: CDR1 SGHDT, CDR2 YYEEEE. The CDR3 runs 13 residues. CDR3 region: CASSSTSDSSQYF. CDR3 nucleotide sequence: TGTGCCAGCAGCTCTACCTCGGACAGCTCGCAGTACTTC.

This clonotype was seen at least ten times. The chain has TRBV28 and TRBJ2-7, with 7 bases fitting TRBD1. Germline CDR1 reads MDHEN; CDR2 reads SYDVKM. V was clipped by 6 bases and J by 1 base; unmatched bases: 9. The CDR3 has 15 amino acids. The chain's CDR3 is CASSHDRDGSYEQYF. CDR3 DNA: TGTGCCAGCAGCCACGACAGGGATGGGTCCTACGAGCAGTACTTC.

This clonotype has ten or more counts. The chain is built from TRBV2 and TRBJ2-7, with a possible D match to TRBD1 (6 bases). This CDR3 has 14 amino acids. From germline, CDR1 is SNHLY and CDR2 FYNNEI. Trimming pared 3 bases from V and 1 base from J, leaving 10 bases between. This CDR3 reads CASSDGTQSYEQYF. The CDR3 DNA is TGTGCCAGCAGTGACGGGACACAGTCCTACGAGCAGTACTTC.

This clonotype was counted at least ten times. This chain connects TRBV24-1 to TRBJ2-5; tentative D call: TRBD2 (5 bases). The CDR3 extends over 15 amino acids. The germline V gene encodes CDR1 KGHDR and CDR2 SFDVKD. Trimming removed 3 bases at V and 3 bases at J, with 13 bases between. In DNA, the CDR3 is TGTGCCACCAGTGATCTGGGGAGCGGAAAAGAGACCCAGTACTTC. It encodes CATSDLGSGKETQYF.

This clonotype occurred many times. The V and J genes are TRBV6-6 and TRBJ2-1; D remains ambiguous. V lost 5 bases and J 5 bases, leaving 13 bases between the germline ends. The CDR3 totals 14 residues. The germline V gene has CDR1 MNHNY and CDR2 SVGAGI (reference sequence). In nucleotides, the CDR3 is TGTGCCAGCAGTCCCGTGGGTACCCACAATGAGCAGTTCTTC. Translated, it gives CASSPVGTHNEQFF.

The chain recombines TRBV2 with TRBJ2-3; D is unresolved. Germline V CDR1 and CDR2: SNHLY, FYNNEI. Trimming removed 8 bases from V and 3 bases from J, with 6 bases in between. The CDR3 contains 11 residues. As DNA, the CDR3 is TGTGCCAGCCATCTGACAGATACGCAGTATTTT. It specifies CASHLTDTQYF. The whole variable domain, remainder taken from reference TRBV2 and TRBJ2-3, is EPEVTQTPSHQVTQMGQEVILRCVPISNHLYFYWYRQILGQKVEFLVSFYNNEISEKSEIFDDQFSVERPDGSNFTLKIRSTKLEDSAMYFCASHLTDTQYFGPGTRLTVL.

The chain uses TRBV19 and TRBJ2-3; TRBD2 matches 11 bases. The V gene's germline CDR1 is LNHDA and CDR2 SQIVND (reference sequence). Losses at the gene ends were 7 bases for V and 0 bases for J; bases not matched to a gene: 15. The CDR3 is 19 residues long. CDR3 DNA: TGTGCCAGTACCAAGCAGACGGTAGCGGGGGGGGTAAGCACAGATACGCAGTATTTT. The encoded protein is CASTKQTVAGGVSTDTQYF.

This clonotype is medium-sized in the sample. The chain combines TRBV27 with TRBJ2-2; possibly TRBD1 or TRBD2 for D (5 bases each). V was clipped by 7 bases and J by 5 bases, with 17 bases between them. The CDR3 has 15 residues. Germline loops: CDR1 MNHEY, CDR2 SMNVEV (reference sequence). This chain's CDR3 is CASNAYRGLTGELFF. In DNA form, the CDR3 reads TGTGCCAGCAATGCTTATCGGGGCTTGACCGGGGAGCTGTTTTTT.

On this clonotype: A much more abundant neighbour one base away suggests this may be a read error. The rearrangement links TRBV7-3 to TRBJ2-7, with 7 bases identical to TRBD1. The germline gives CDR1 SGHTA, CDR2 FQGTGA. CDR3 length: 16 residues. CDR3 sequence reads: CASSLNRGTGSYEHYF. The CDR3 DNA reads TGTGCCAGCAGCTTAAACAGGGGTACGGGCTCCTACGAGCATTACTTC.

There are many counts of this clonotype. This chain connects TRBV7-2 to TRBJ1-2; D ambiguous. V gave up 1 base and J gave up 0 bases, with 9 bases separating them. The CDR3 is 15 amino acids. Germline-derived CDR1 and CDR2 are SGHTA and FQGNSA. CDR3 amino acids: CASSLDFGANYGYTF. The CDR3 coding sequence is TGTGCCAGCAGCTTAGATTTCGGAGCTAACTATGGCTACACCTTC.

V usage is TRBV9 and J usage is TRBJ2-7; tentative D call: TRBD1 (6 bases). V was clipped by 0 bases and J by 2 bases, with 12 bases between them. From germline, CDR1 is SGDLS and CDR2 YYNGEE. The CDR3 is made up of 15 amino acids. This CDR3 is CASSVDWTETYEQYF. In nucleotides, the CDR3 is TGTGCCAGCAGCGTAGACTGGACAGAAACCTACGAGCAGTACTTC.

The chain has TRBV7-2 and TRBJ2-7, with 8 bases identical to TRBD2. This CDR3 has 14 residues. Germline CDR1 SGHTA, CDR2 FQGNSA. With 5 bases clipped from V and 7 bases from J, the junction kept 10 bases outside the gene matches. The CDR3 here is CASSPHRLALEQYF. CDR3 sequence (DNA): TGTGCCAGCAGCCCCCACAGACTAGCGCTTGAGCAGTACTTC.

Sample share makes this clonotype medium-sized. The chain employs TRBV19 and TRBJ2-2; possibly TRBD1 or TRBD2 for D (6 bases each). Germline assignment: CDR1 LNHDA and CDR2 SQIVND (reference sequence). This CDR3 comprises 18 residues. The germline V and J ends were trimmed by 4 bases and 2 bases, with 20 bases remaining between them. The CDR3 spells CASSSPARGARNTGELFF. Here the CDR3 DNA reads TGTGCCAGTAGTAGCCCCGCGAGGGGGGCGAGAAACACCGGGGAGCTGTTTTTT.

This clonotype has only a few counts. The chain joins TRBV12-3 or TRBV12-4 to TRBJ2-3, with 10 positions matching TRBD2. V lost 5 bases to trimming and J lost 0 bases; unmatched junction nucleotides: 11. CDR3 length equals 18 residues. For the CDR3, the DNA is TGTGCCAGCAGTAACCTAGCGGGGGACCTTTCTAGCACAGATACGCAGTATTTT. This gives the protein CASSNLAGDLSSTDTQYF.

The table lists this clonotype with many counts. The chain links TRBV7-6 to TRBJ2-1, with 9 nucleotides matching TRBD2. The CDR3 totals 14 residues. J lost 7 bases, V lost 0 bases, and 1 base had no gene match. The germline V gene encodes CDR1 SGHVS and CDR2 FNYEAQ. DNA for the CDR3: TGTGCCAGCAGCTTAGCGAGCGGGGGGAATGAGCAGTTCTTC. This encodes CASSLASGGNEQFF.

At least ten counts were recorded for this clonotype. V and J are TRBV7-9 and TRBJ2-2; no clear D. Germline V lookup: CDR1 SEHNR, CDR2 FQNEAQ (reference sequence). This CDR3 has 9 amino acids. Between the trimmed V and J ends, which lost 8 bases and 6 bases, there was a span of 1 base. CDR3 bases: TGTGCCAGCTCCGGGGAGCTGTTTTTT. Translated, it gives CASSGELFF. Full variable domain (outside the CDR3, taken from reference TRBV7-9 and TRBJ2-2): DTGVSQNPRHKITKRGQNVTFRCDPISEHNRLYWYRQTLGQGPEFLTYFQNEAQLEKSRLLSDRFSAERPKGSFSTLEIQRTEQGDSAMYLCASSGELFFGEGSRLTVL.

The table lists this clonotype with many counts. The rearrangement links TRBV4-1 to TRBJ2-1, with D tentatively TRBD1 or TRBD2 (5 bases each). There are 14 residues in the CDR3. V was shortened by 3 bases and J by 5 bases, with 11 bases between the two germline ends. Germline CDR1 and CDR2: MGHRA and YSYEKL. This CDR3 is CASSHPGTDNEQFF. CDR3 nucleotide sequence: TGCGCCAGCAGCCATCCAGGGACGGACAATGAGCAGTTCTTC.

This clonotype was counted ten times or more. V usage is TRBV7-9 and J usage is TRBJ1-5; 7 bases are shared with TRBD1. V was pared by 6 bases and J by 1 base, with 6 bases of the junction left unmatched. This CDR3 comprises 15 residues. CDR1 SEHNR and CDR2 FQNEAQ come from the germline V gene (reference sequence). The DNA for the CDR3 is TGTGCCAGCAGTTTGACAGGGAACAGCAATCAGCCCCAGCATTTT. It codes for CASSLTGNSNQPQHF.

There are many counts of this clonotype. The chain carries TRBV6-5 and TRBJ2-4, with 9 bases that match TRBD1. The CDR3 consists of 11 residues. Germline CDR1 MNHEY, CDR2 SVGAGI. Germline trimming cut 10 bases from V and 8 bases from J; bases unmatched to any gene: 3. The CDR3 spells CATRDRDIQYF. The DNA for the CDR3 is TGTGCCACCCGGGACAGGGACATTCAGTACTTC.

This clonotype is judged medium-sized. The chain recombines TRBV10-2 with TRBJ2-7; a possible D gene is TRBD1 (5 bases). The V gene lost 0 bases and the J gene lost 2 bases, with 8 bases spanning the gap. Germline CDR1 and CDR2: WSHSY and SAAADI. This CDR3 has 14 residues. The DNA of the CDR3 is TGCGCCAGCAGTGAGTCGCCAGGGACCTACGAGCAGTACTTC. Its protein is CASSESPGTYEQYF.

This clonotype was recorded at least ten times. This rearrangement joins TRBV7-2 to TRBJ1-5, with 8 bases identical to TRBD1. The germline CDR1 and CDR2 sequences are SGHTA and FQGNSA. This CDR3 spans 17 amino acids. Trimming took 5 bases from V and 0 from J; bases not matched to a gene: 9. The CDR3 spells CASSPRTGYFSNQPQHF. CDR3 nucleotide sequence: TGTGCCAGCAGCCCGCGGACAGGGTACTTTAGCAATCAGCCCCAGCATTTT.

This clonotype was detected only a few times. The chain carries TRBV15 and TRBJ2-3, with 8 positions matching TRBD2. This CDR3 comprises 16 residues. Germline lookup yields CDR1 LNHNV and CDR2 YYDKDF (reference sequence). V shed 1 base and J 2 bases; nucleotides not matched to a gene: 5. The DNA for the CDR3 is TGTGCCACCAGCAGAGTTCCAGCGGGGGCCACAGATACGCAGTATTTT. Translated, it gives CATSRVPAGATDTQYF. The whole variable domain, filled in from reference TRBV15 and TRBJ2-3, reads DAMVIQNPRYQVTQFGKPVTLSCSQTLNHNVMYWYQQKSSQAPKLLFHYYDKDFNNEADTPDNFQSRRPNTSFCFLDIRSPGLGDTAMYLCATSRVPAGATDTQYFGPGTRLTVL.

CDR3: CASSYSVPLTDTQYF. The CDR3 nucleotides are TGTGCCAGCAGTTACTCGGTCCCTCTCACAGATACGCAGTATTTT. The chain uses TRBV6-5 and TRBJ2-3; D gene ambiguous. This CDR3 is built from 15 residues. The V end lost 0 bases, the J end lost 2 bases, and 9 bases lay between the germline ends. Germline V lookup: CDR1 MNHEY, CDR2 SVGAGI.